The 26 T cell receptor beta chains presented below share a single source sample, sequenced in a study of beta chain features in type 1 diabetes. General study findings and limits: All four CD4+ subsets of Type 1 diabetes patients contained TCRB CDR3s that were moderately but significantly shorter.

These receptors have no known antigen. Reverse transcribing all isolated RNA meant expressed TCRB transcripts were sequenced. Here immunoSEQ multiplex PCR was the method, and the copy in TCRdb shows in-frame clones only, minus some. The table records about 650,000 clones, around 12% of them present only once. The source material was naive CD4+ T cells from blood. The receptor source for this set is a young man with type 1 diabetes.

This clone was counted a few times. V usage is TRBV19 and J usage is TRBJ2-2; unclear D gene. Germline lookup yields CDR1 LNHDA and CDR2 SQIVND (reference sequence). The CDR3 has 13 residues. The V gene lost 3 bases and the J gene lost 6 bases, with 8 bases spanning the gap. The CDR3 DNA reads TGTGCCAGTAGTATCCTCCACGCCGGGGAGCTGTTTTTT. It yields the protein CASSILHAGELFF.

In this sample, this clone turned up a few times. The rearrangement links TRBV18 to TRBJ2-5; D is unclear. Germline CDR1 reads KGHSH; CDR2 reads LQKENI. The CDR3 sequence is 15 residues long. V shed 0 bases and J shed 2 bases, with 10 bases lying between them. CDR3: CASSPPWSRQETQYF. The DNA of the CDR3 is TGTGCCAGCTCACCACCGTGGAGCCGTCAAGAGACCCAGTACTTC.

The V gene is TRBV19, the J gene TRBJ2-7; D unclear. CDR1 is LNHDA, CDR2 SQIVND, per germline (reference sequence). Between the trimmed V and J ends, which lost 7 bases and 2 bases, there was a span of 15 bases. This CDR3 is built from 14 residues. CDR3 protein: CASTPTRDTYEQYF. As DNA, the CDR3 is TGTGCCAGTACCCCGACACGCGATACCTACGAGCAGTACTTC.

As to this clone: A junction end diverges from the germline sequence, so it may reflect a read error. The chain has TRBV20-1 and TRBJ2-7; D uncertain. CDR1 and CDR2 from the germline V gene are DFQATT and SNEGSKA (reference sequence). The CDR3 length is 11 residues. CDR3 nucleotide sequence: TGCAGTGCTGGAGAGAACTACGAGCAGTACTTC. It encodes CSAGENYEQYF.

This clone was seen only a few times. In the same sample, other DNA sequences code for this CDR3. V usage is TRBV7-9 and J usage is TRBJ1-1, with D possibly TRBD1 on 5 matching bases. Germline values: CDR1 SEHNR, CDR2 FQNEAQ (reference sequence). CDR3 size: 13 residues. The ends were cut back, 0 bases at V and 7 bases at J, with 9 bases in the middle. The CDR3 DNA reads as TGTGCCAGCAGCTTAGCGCAAGGGGTTGAAGCTTTCTTT. Its translation is CASSLAQGVEAFF. The entire variable domain, with the rest obtained from reference TRBV7-9 and TRBJ1-1, is as follows: DTGVSQNPRHKITKRGQNVTFRCDPISEHNRLYWYRQTLGQGPEFLTYFQNEAQLEKSRLLSDRFSAERPKGSFSTLEIQRTEQGDSAMYLCASSLAQGVEAFFGQGTRLTVV.

Notes on this clone: With a much larger clone just one base away, this may be a read error. V and J are TRBV7-9 and TRBJ2-1; D is unresolved. Germline-derived CDR1 and CDR2 are SEHNR and FQNEAQ (reference sequence). CDR3 size: 11 residues. V was cut by 8 bases and J by 0 bases, with 2 bases left in between. CDR3 sequence (DNA): TGTGCCAGCGGCTCCTACAATGAGCAGTTCTTC. This translates into CASGSYNEQFF.

The chain combines TRBV9 with TRBJ1-1, with D hard to call. Germline V gene data show CDR1 as SGDLS and CDR2 as YYNGEE. The CDR3 contains 15 residues. Trimming took 0 bases from V and 4 from J, leaving 13 bases between them. CDR3 residues: CASSVGTTDGTEAFF. CDR3 nucleotides: TGTGCCAGCAGCGTAGGGACCACGGACGGCACTGAAGCTTTCTTT.

This chain connects TRBV7-9 to TRBJ1-6; D call uncertain. This CDR3 has 15 residues. Trimming left V 5 bases short and J 2 bases short, with 10 bases between. Germline CDR1 and CDR2: SEHNR and FQNEAQ (reference sequence). CDR3 DNA: TGTGCCAGCAGCCGGGAGGGCCCCTATAATTCACCCCTCCACTTT. Translating gives CASSREGPYNSPLHF.

This clone was counted a few times. Other DNA sequences in this specimen translate into the identical CDR3. V usage is TRBV5-4 and J usage is TRBJ2-5, with a tentative D call TRBD2 (6 bases). The germline V gene encodes CDR1 SGHNT and CDR2 YYREEE (reference sequence). The CDR3 totals 13 residues. V was pared by 1 base and J by 5 bases, with 9 bases between. The CDR3 region is CASSLSGGETQYF. The CDR3 DNA reads TGTGCCAGCAGCTTGTCCGGGGGTGAGACCCAGTACTTC.

CDR3 protein: CASSIGVNQPQHF. The CDR3 bases are TGTGCCAGTAGTATTGGAGTAAATCAGCCCCAGCATTTT. The rearrangement links TRBV19 to TRBJ1-5, with D hard to call. The CDR3 is made up of 13 amino acids. Between the trimmed V and J ends, which lost 3 bases and 4 bases, there was a span of 7 bases. The germline gives CDR1 LNHDA, CDR2 SQIVND (reference sequence).

Details on this clone: At the DNA level, this CDR3 is encoded by other sequences in the same sample as well. The chain links TRBV7-9 to TRBJ2-5; no firm D call. This CDR3 spans 11 amino acids. Germline loops: CDR1 SEHNR, CDR2 FQNEAQ (reference sequence). The ends were cut back, 5 bases at V and 2 bases at J, with 3 bases in the middle. The CDR3 coding sequence is TGTGCCAGCAGCCGACAAGAGACCCAGTACTTC. Translation gives CASSRQETQYF.

This clone occurred a few times. The chain uses TRBV7-2 and TRBJ2-7; tentative D call: TRBD1 (5 bases). The CDR3 extends over 19 amino acids. Germline V CDR1 and CDR2: SGHTA, FQGNSA. V lost 4 bases to trimming and J lost 0 bases, with 25 bases between them. The DNA of the CDR3 is TGTGCCAGCAGCTGGACAAGGGCGCCCGCACTCTCAAGCTCCTACGAGCAGTACTTC. It yields the protein CASSWTRAPALSSSYEQYF.

The J gene is TRBJ1-6, the V gene TRBV4-2; tentative D call: TRBD1 (6 bases). This CDR3 contains 16 residues. The V gene lost 2 bases and the J gene lost 5 bases, with 13 bases spanning the gap. Germline V lookup: CDR1 LGHNA, CDR2 YNFKEQ. CDR3 bases: TGTGCCAGCAGCCAATTTGAAGGACAGAATAATTCACCCCTCCACTTT. This encodes CASSQFEGQNNSPLHF.

The chain links TRBV19 to TRBJ1-1, with D possibly TRBD1 on 5 matching bases. CDR3 length: 15 amino acids. V lost 1 base and J lost 1, with 10 bases in between. The germline V gene has CDR1 LNHDA and CDR2 SQIVND (reference sequence). CDR3 loop: CASSIVGHTNTEAFF. Here the CDR3 DNA reads TGTGCCAGTAGTATAGTAGGACACACGAACACTGAAGCTTTCTTT.

On this clone itself: Germline and junction disagree at one end, which may indicate a read error. The chain couples TRBV10-1 to TRBJ2-1; 8 nucleotides align to TRBD2. Per germline, CDR1 WNHNN and CDR2 SYGVQD (reference sequence). This CDR3 spans 15 amino acids. CDR3 amino acids: CASSQSAGGYNEQFF. CDR3 DNA: TGCGCCAGCAGTCAGTCGGCGGGAGGTTACAATGAGCAGTTCTTC.

The gene calls are TRBV19 and TRBJ2-7; no firm D call. The CDR3 is 8 residues long. Trimming took off 6 bases at V and 12 bases at J, with 6 bases between the two ends. Germline CDR1 is LNHDA and CDR2 is SQIVND (reference sequence). CDR3 sequence (DNA): TGTGCCAGTAGATCGCTGTACTTC. Protein sequence: CASRSLYF.

The chain carries TRBV7-2 and TRBJ2-6; D unclear. Trimming took 1 base from V and 4 from J, leaving 8 bases between them. In germline, CDR1 is SGHTA, CDR2 FQGNSA. The CDR3 length is 15 residues. In DNA form, the CDR3 reads TGTGCCAGCAGCTTAGTCGAGGCGGGGGCCAACGTCCTGACTTTC. Encoded protein: CASSLVEAGANVLTF.

With regard to this clone: This same CDR3 is encoded by further DNA sequences in the sample. V gene TRBV18 combines with J gene TRBJ2-5; D remains unclear. V gave up 2 bases and J gave up 0 bases, with 4 bases separating them. This CDR3 is 13 amino acids long. The germline V gene has CDR1 KGHSH and CDR2 LQKENI. CDR3 nucleotide sequence: TGTGCCAGCTCACCAAGGGACCAAGAGACCCAGTACTTC. Translating it yields CASSPRDQETQYF.

This clone came up a few times. This sequence joins TRBV25-1 and TRBJ2-1; TRBD2 aligns across 13 bases. This CDR3 comprises 16 residues. Germline V gene data show CDR1 as MGHDK and CDR2 as SYGVNS. V lost 2 bases and J lost 8; bases outside the gene matches: 6. This chain's CDR3 is CASSEAGLAGKYEQFF. As DNA, the CDR3 is TGTGCCAGCAGTGAAGCGGGACTAGCGGGGAAATATGAGCAGTTCTTC.

J is TRBJ2-1 and V is TRBV6-6; a weak D match, TRBD1 (6 bases). V was cut by 5 bases and J by 8 bases, with 19 bases left in between. Germline V CDR1 and CDR2: MNHNY, SVGAGI (reference sequence). CDR3 length: 15 residues. CDR3 in DNA: TGTGCCAGCAGTCCACGGGACACTAGATCGGATGAGCAGTTCTTC. Translation gives CASSPRDTRSDEQFF.

This clone was observed a handful of times. V usage is TRBV7-2 and J usage is TRBJ2-5; possible D gene TRBD1, 6 bases. The CDR3 covers 13 residues. Trimming shortened V by 5 bases and J by 1 base, and 8 bases separated the two germline ends. Germline V lookup: CDR1 SGHTA, CDR2 FQGNSA. The CDR3: CASSMDSQETQYF. Here the CDR3 DNA reads TGTGCCAGCAGCATGGACAGCCAAGAGACCCAGTACTTC.

V is TRBV20-1 and J is TRBJ2-1; D call uncertain. V shed 3 bases and J shed 6 bases, with 6 bases lying between them. Germline CDR1 DFQATT, CDR2 SNEGSKA (reference sequence). CDR3 length equals 11 residues. Written as DNA, the CDR3 is TGCAGTGCTAGCCCCCTCAATGAGCAGTTCTTC. Residues: CSASPLNEQFF.

The chain employs TRBV7-6 and TRBJ2-7; D may be TRBD2 (5 bases). The germline V and J ends were trimmed by 1 base and 3 bases, with 13 bases remaining between them. Germline loops: CDR1 SGHVS, CDR2 FNYEAQ. The CDR3 has 15 amino acids. This CDR3 is CASSLGRTDLYEQYF. CDR3 nucleotides: TGTGCCAGCAGCTTAGGGAGGACGGACCTCTACGAGCAGTACTTC.

On this clone itself: Other DNA sequences in this specimen translate into the identical CDR3. V gene TRBV7-9 combines with J gene TRBJ2-2; D is unresolved. Trimming removed 7 bases from V and 5 bases from J, with 2 bases in between. The CDR3 runs 10 residues. Germline V gene lookup returns CDR1 SEHNR and CDR2 FQNEAQ (reference sequence). The CDR3 nucleotides are TGTGCCAGCACAACCGGGGAGCTGTTTTTT. The encoded protein is CASTTGELFF.

The chain links TRBV4-2 to TRBJ1-1; possibly TRBD1 for D (6 bases). Germline CDR1 reads LGHNA; CDR2 reads YNFKEQ. The ends were cut back, 5 bases at V and 8 bases at J, with 9 bases in the middle. This CDR3 spans 11 amino acids. Here the CDR3 reads CASSRGKEAFF. DNA of the CDR3: TGTGCCAGCAGCAGGGGGAAGGAAGCTTTCTTT.

The table lists this clone with a few counts. V usage is TRBV27 and J usage is TRBJ2-1; D might be TRBD2 (6 bases). V lost 2 bases, J lost 3 bases, and 17 bases lay in between. The CDR3 length is 17 residues. From germline, CDR1 is MNHEY and CDR2 SMNVEV (reference sequence). The DNA for the CDR3 is TGTGCCAGCAGTTTACGCGGGGTAGAGAACTACTACAATGAGCAGTTCTTC. Translation gives CASSLRGVENYYNEQFF.